Listed below are T cell receptor beta chains from one sample, sequenced in a study of T-cell reconstitution after alpha-beta-depleted transplantation in children. TCRdb called the PCR reads again in MiXCR, with one record for every CDR3 protein. There are some 280,000 distinct CDR3 sequences in the sample; about 10% occur only once, and over 9% lies in the top ten. Here the sequenced sample was PBMCs from the stem cell graft donor, taken from the stem cell graft. These TCRs come from a human donor who donated a stem cell graft to a child with SCID. The CDR3 runs from the conserved cysteine through the conserved F or W. Each record gives: CDR3 DNA, CDR3 protein, D gene, clone size, J gene, V gene. D genes are given only for firm matches. Clone size is shown for a subset of rows, as once, few, many or a class of expanded clone.

DNA: TGCGCCAGCTACCCGTGGAGGCAAGAGACCCAGTACTTC; CDR3: CASYPWRQETQYF; D: NA; size: few; J: TRBJ2-5; V: TRBV10-2
DNA: TGCTGTGCTAGAGCTCCCGGGACTAGCGGCTCTAGAATCTACGAGCAGTACTTC; CDR3: CCARAPGTSGSRIYEQYF; D: TRBD2; size: few; J: TRBJ2-7; V: TRBV20-1
DNA: TGTGCCAGCAGCGTAGTGGGACTAGCCGTCGATACGCAGTATTTT; CDR3: CASSVVGLAVDTQYF; D: TRBD2; size: few; J: TRBJ2-3; V: TRBV9
DNA: TGCGCCAGCAGCACGTCAGGCCAAACCCAAGAGACCCAGTACTTC; CDR3: CASSTSGQTQETQYF; D: NA; size: NA; J: TRBJ2-5; V: TRBV5-1
DNA: TGTGCCAGCAGTAAAACAGGTGGGGATGAGCAGTTCTTC; CDR3: CASSKTGGDEQFF; D: NA; size: NA; J: TRBJ2-1; V: TRBV9
DNA: TGCGCCAGCAGCCAGAGACCCGGGACAGGGATAACAGATACGCAGTATTTT; CDR3: CASSQRPGTGITDTQYF; D: TRBD1; size: NA; J: TRBJ2-3; V: TRBV4-1
DNA: TGCGCCAGCAGACCACAACCCGGGACAGTTTCCTACAATGAGCAGTTCTTC; CDR3: CASRPQPGTVSYNEQFF; D: TRBD1; size: NA; J: TRBJ2-1; V: TRBV5-1
DNA: TGTGCCAGCAGCTTACCCGGGTTGATAGATACGCAGTATTTT; CDR3: CASSLPGLIDTQYF; D: NA; size: NA; J: TRBJ2-3; V: TRBV11-2
DNA: TGCAGTGCAAAAGGATTTTTGGACTCAGATACGCAGTATTTT; CDR3: CSAKGFLDSDTQYF; D: NA; size: NA; J: TRBJ2-3; V: TRBV20-1
DNA: TGTGCCAGCAGTGCCAATAGCGGGGGGGCTGGAGATACGCAGTATTTT; CDR3: CASSANSGGAGDTQYF; D: TRBD2; size: few; J: TRBJ2-3; V: TRBV12-3/TRBV12-4
DNA: TGCGCCAGCAGCTTGTTTCATGGGCAGGACTACGAGCAGTACTTC; CDR3: CASSLFHGQDYEQYF; D: NA; size: NA; J: TRBJ2-7; V: TRBV5-1
DNA: TGTGCCAGCAGCTGGCGGACTCCGTCAGGATCGAACACCGGGGAGCTGTTTTTT; CDR3: CASSWRTPSGSNTGELFF; D: NA; size: few; J: TRBJ2-2; V: TRBV11-2
DNA: TGTGCCAGCAGTTTCGTGGGAGGAATGGGGACTAGCGGATACTACGAGCAGTACTTC; CDR3: CASSFVGGMGTSGYYEQYF; D: TRBD2; size: NA; J: TRBJ2-7; V: TRBV12-3/TRBV12-4